This T cell receptor (beta chain) was identified in a study of CD8 T cells in ankylosing spondylitis. General study points: One TCR beta motif, made up of under ten highly homologous variants, appeared characteristic of ankylosing spondylitis blood. Disease-associated clonotypes exhibited CD8+ identity and were relatively infrequent in peripheral blood.

Scientists made TCR beta libraries using quantitative 5'-RACE with molecular barcodes. TCRdb independently ran MiXCR on the 5' RACE reads; one entry per CDR3 protein. The sample gives over 450,000 distinct CDR3 sequences, 9.5% to 15% of which show up once; about 6.5% is in the top ten. This clonotype has more than one count but fewer than ten. The antigen is undetermined. V was pared by 5 bases and J by 2 bases, with 6 bases of the junction left unmatched. This CDR3 contains 15 residues. From germline, CDR1 is SGHVT and CDR2 SQSDAQ. Input material: blood, either unsorted or a sorted T cell fraction (not recorded which). This receptor was identified in a male donor with ankylosing spondylitis. The genes are TRBV7-4 and TRBJ1-2, with 9 positions matching TRBD1. The CDR3: CASSLQQGANYGYTF. The CDR3 DNA sequence: TGTGCCAGCAGCCTACAACAGGGGGCGAACTATGGCTACACCTTC.